Below, 15 T cell receptor beta chains from the same sample are listed, as sequenced in a study of shared clonotypes between healthy human individuals. Produced via immunoSEQ multiplex PCR; TCRdb's table is partial and in-frame only. Of 2 million to 2.5 million clones in the sample, 95% are singletons; the top ten hold around 0.13%. Sequenced input: naive CD4+ T cells sorted from blood. Subset indicated: CD45RA+ positively selected. These receptor sequences come from a man aged 18 to 30 in good health.

The chain joins TRBV6-5 to TRBJ2-1; 11 nucleotides line up with TRBD2. This CDR3 spans 15 amino acids. The V gene's germline CDR1 is MNHEY and CDR2 SVGAGI. Unmatched junction bases numbered 5, after V lost 6 bases and J lost 4 bases. The CDR3 loop is CASRRGLAEYNEQFF. CDR3 DNA: TGTGCCAGCAGAAGGGGACTAGCGGAATACAATGAGCAGTTCTTC.

This clone came up once. The CDR3 region is CASSEAGVGYTF. The CDR3 nucleotides read TGTGCCAGCAGTGAAGCGGGGGTTGGCTACACCTTC. The V gene is TRBV2, the J gene TRBJ1-2; weak D call: TRBD1 (5 bases). Germline-derived CDR1 and CDR2 are SNHLY and FYNNEI. The CDR3 consists of 12 residues. The V gene lost 0 bases and the J gene lost 7 bases, with 6 bases spanning the gap.

This chain links TRBV5-6 with TRBJ1-1, with TRBD1 matching over 10 bases. CDR1 and CDR2 (germline): SGHDT, YYEEEE. V lost 4 bases, J lost 3 bases, and 12 bases stayed unmatched. The CDR3 spans 17 residues. CDR3 in amino acids: CASSPRDRGKGDTEAFF. The CDR3 DNA reads as TGTGCCAGCAGCCCCCGGGACAGGGGAAAGGGGGACACTGAAGCTTTCTTT.

Here the CDR3 reads CASSSPRLGGGNTGELFF. In DNA form, the CDR3 reads TGTGCCAGCAGCTCCCCCCGATTGGGCGGGGGTAACACCGGGGAGCTGTTTTTT. This chain connects TRBV11-2 to TRBJ2-2; 7 nucleotides align to TRBD2. V was pared by 4 bases and J by 2 bases, with 13 bases of the junction left unmatched. This CDR3 is built from 18 residues. Germline V gene sequence: CDR1 SGHAT, CDR2 FQNNGV.

The gene calls are TRBV10-2 and TRBJ1-2; possible D gene TRBD1, 6 bases. CDR1 and CDR2 from the germline V gene are WSHSY and SAAADI. The V end was cut by 6 bases, the J end by 0 bases, with 11 bases between. The CDR3 totals 14 residues. Written as DNA, the CDR3 is TGCGCCAGCAGCGCGGAGGGGGCTAACTATGGCTACACCTTC. Translating gives CASSAEGANYGYTF.

This clone showed up just once. The chain carries TRBV5-1 and TRBJ2-5; TRBD1 matches 7 bases. CDR1 SGHRS and CDR2 YFSETQ come from the germline V gene. The ends lost 3 bases at V and 5 bases at J; junction bases unmatched: 10. This CDR3 spans 15 amino acids. CDR3 sequence reads: CASSSPQGDRETQYF. Written as DNA, the CDR3 is TGCGCCAGCAGCTCGCCTCAGGGGGATAGGGAGACCCAGTACTTC.

The chain has TRBV6-1 and TRBJ2-3; 7 positions match TRBD2. Trimming at V came to 4 bases and at J to 2 bases, leaving 3 bases not matched to a gene. Per the germline V gene, CDR1 is MNHNS and CDR2 is SASEGT. This CDR3 is built from 14 residues. The CDR3 loop reads CASSAGGDTDTQYF. CDR3 sequence (DNA): TGTGCCAGCAGTGCGGGGGGAGACACAGATACGCAGTATTTT.

The rearrangement uses TRBV25-1 and TRBJ2-3; D is unclear. The V gene's germline CDR1 is MGHDK and CDR2 SYGVNS. The CDR3 extends over 14 amino acids. Trimming stripped 1 base from V and 10 bases from J, with 15 bases between. The DNA of the CDR3 is TGTGCCAGCAGTGAATTAGTCTCCTCCTCCCCGCAGTATTTT. Protein sequence: CASSELVSSSPQYF. Full variable domain (rest looked up from reference TRBV25-1 and TRBJ2-3): EADIYQTPRYLVIGTGKKITLECSQTMGHDKMYWYQQDPGMELHLIHYSYGVNSTEKGDLSSESTVSRIRTEHFPLTLESARPSHTSQYLCASSELVSSSPQYFGPGTRLTVL.

The J gene is TRBJ1-2, the V gene TRBV6-1, with TRBD1 as a possible D gene (5 bases). Germline assignment: CDR1 MNHNS and CDR2 SASEGT. Trimming removed 4 bases at V and 4 bases at J, with 13 bases between. The CDR3 sequence is 14 residues long. CDR3 nucleotide sequence: TGTGCCAGCAGTGGCAGGGCTGGGGCCTATGGCTACACCTTC. This gives the protein CASSGRAGAYGYTF.

The genes are TRBV7-2 and TRBJ1-5; D ambiguous. The CDR3 consists of 13 residues. V was trimmed by 0 bases and J by 4 bases, leaving 4 bases between them. Per the germline V gene, CDR1 is SGHTA and CDR2 is FQGNSA. As DNA, the CDR3 is TGTGCCAGCAGCTTAGCCGCTAATCAGCCCCAGCATTTT. Its translation is CASSLAANQPQHF. The full variable domain, its missing parts supplied by reference TRBV7-2 and TRBJ1-5, is GAGVSQSPSNKVTEKGKDVELRCDPISGHTALYWYRQSLGQGLEFLIYFQGNSAPDKSGLPSDRFSAERTGGSVSTLTIQRTQQEDSAVYLCASSLAANQPQHFGDGTRLSIL.

This clone was seen only once. The chain uses TRBV27 and TRBJ2-7, with D possibly TRBD1 on 7 matching bases. Germline assignment: CDR1 MNHEY and CDR2 SMNVEV (reference sequence). Trimming left V 5 bases short and J 6 bases short, with 17 bases between. The CDR3 has 14 residues. The CDR3 sequence: CASSTPDREAEQYF. The CDR3 coding sequence is TGTGCCAGCAGTACCCCTGACAGGGAGGCCGAGCAGTACTTC.

The chain combines TRBV30 with TRBJ1-3; tentative D call: TRBD1 (6 bases). The CDR3 sequence is 15 residues long. The V end lost 4 bases, the J end lost 1 base, and 14 bases lay between the germline ends. The germline CDR1 and CDR2 sequences are GTSNPN and SVGIG (reference sequence). DNA of the CDR3: TGTGCCTGGACGTTACAGGGAGGATCTGGAAACACCATATATTTT. It is translated as CAWTLQGGSGNTIYF. Filled out from reference TRBV30 and TRBJ1-3, the complete variable domain reads SQTIHQWPATLVQPVGSPLSLECTVEGTSNPNLYWYRQAAGRGLQLLFYSVGIGQISSEVPQNLSASRPQDRQFILSSKKLLLSDSGFYLCAWTLQGGSGNTIYFGEGSWLTVV.

The gene calls are TRBV7-9 and TRBJ2-3, with TRBD2 identical over 7 bases. There are 17 residues in the CDR3. J was trimmed by 2 bases and V by 5 bases; bases with no gene match: 13. The germline V gene has CDR1 SEHNR and CDR2 FQNEAQ (reference sequence). The CDR3 nucleotides are TGTGCCAGCAGCCGACTCCCTAGCGGAGGGGCCACAGATACGCAGTATTTT. Its translation is CASSRLPSGGATDTQYF.

Details on this clone: Other DNA sequences in this sample translate to the same CDR3. This sequence joins TRBV15 and TRBJ2-7; tentative D call: TRBD1 (6 bases). CDR1 and CDR2 from the germline V gene are LNHNV and YYDKDF (reference sequence). The V and J ends lost 0 bases and 1 base respectively, with 7 bases between them. The CDR3 totals 14 residues. In nucleotides, the CDR3 is TGTGCCACCAGCAGAGAAGGGGGATCCTACGAGCAGTACTTC. It encodes CATSREGGSYEQYF.

The V and J genes are TRBV5-4 and TRBJ1-4, with 11 bases aligning to TRBD1. With V trimmed by 4 bases and J by 7 bases, 6 bases remained unmatched. Germline CDR1 reads SGHNT; CDR2 reads YYREEE (reference sequence). This CDR3 has 15 amino acids. In DNA, the CDR3 is TGTGCCAGCAGCCCCGGGACAGGGGGAGGTGAAAAACTGTTTTTT. Translating it yields CASSPGTGGGEKLFF.